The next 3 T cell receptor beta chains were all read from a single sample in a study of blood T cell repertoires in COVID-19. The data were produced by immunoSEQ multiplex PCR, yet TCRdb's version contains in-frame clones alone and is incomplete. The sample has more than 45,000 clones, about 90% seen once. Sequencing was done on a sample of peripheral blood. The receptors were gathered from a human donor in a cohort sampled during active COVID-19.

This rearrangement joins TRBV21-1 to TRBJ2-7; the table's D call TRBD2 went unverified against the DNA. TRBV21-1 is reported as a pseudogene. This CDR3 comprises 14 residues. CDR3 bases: TGTGCCAGCAGCAAGGATCCTAGCGCGTACGAGCAGTACTTC. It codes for CASSKDPSAYEQYF.

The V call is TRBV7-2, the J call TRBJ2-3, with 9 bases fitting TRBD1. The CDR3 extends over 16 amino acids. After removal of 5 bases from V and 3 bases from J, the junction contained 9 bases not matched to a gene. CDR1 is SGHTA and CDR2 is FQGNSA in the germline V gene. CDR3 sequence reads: CASSTTGTGSTDTQYF. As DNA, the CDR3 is TGTGCCAGCAGCACCACCGGGACAGGGTCGACAGATACGCAGTATTTT.

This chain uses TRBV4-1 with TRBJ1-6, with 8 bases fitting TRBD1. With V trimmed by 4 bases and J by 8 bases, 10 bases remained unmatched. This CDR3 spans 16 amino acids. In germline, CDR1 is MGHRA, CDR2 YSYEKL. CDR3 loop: CASSLAGAGGDSPLHF. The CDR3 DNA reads TGCGCCAGCAGCCTCGCGGGAGCAGGGGGCGATTCACCCCTCCACTTT.